Shown below are 27 T cell receptor beta chains from a single sample sequenced in a study of shared clonotypes between healthy human individuals. Here immunoSEQ multiplex PCR was the method, and the copy in TCRdb shows in-frame clones only, minus some. The sample comprises a few million clones, around 93% of which are singletons, and under 2% rests with the top ten. In the naive CD8 group, cells lacked CD45RO and were positively selected for CCR7, so terminally differentiated effector memory CD45RA+ cells were left out. Sequencing was done on a sample of naive CD8+ T cells from PBMCs. The receptor source for this set is a man aged 18 to 29 in good health. Some clones in this sample may be carry-over from other donors' samples.

The rearrangement uses TRBV29-1 and TRBJ2-7; no firm D call. Germline CDR1 is SQVTM and CDR2 is ANQGSEA. Between the trimmed V and J ends, which lost 3 bases and 2 bases, there was a span of 11 bases. This CDR3 contains 13 residues. The CDR3 sequence: CSVEFGQPYEQYF. The DNA of the CDR3 is TGCAGCGTTGAGTTTGGGCAGCCCTACGAGCAGTACTTC.

This clone appeared once. This rearrangement joins TRBV15 to TRBJ1-5; D call uncertain. V was clipped by 7 bases and J by 0 bases, with 13 bases between them. Per germline, CDR1 LNHNV and CDR2 YYDKDF (reference sequence). There are 15 residues in the CDR3. The CDR3 sequence: CATTKDGDSNQPQHF. The CDR3 region has the DNA TGTGCCACCACCAAGGACGGAGATAGCAATCAGCCCCAGCATTTT.

The J gene is TRBJ1-2, the V gene TRBV7-2; D gene uncertain. The germline V and J ends were trimmed by 2 bases and 4 bases, with 14 bases remaining between them. The CDR3 sequence is 15 residues long. The germline gives CDR1 SGHTA, CDR2 FQGNSA. CDR3 sequence (DNA): TGTGCCAGCAGCTTATTCGACGGGTCTAGCTATGGCTACACCTTC. It encodes CASSLFDGSSYGYTF. Full variable domain (remainder filled in from reference TRBV7-2 and TRBJ1-2): GAGVSQSPSNKVTEKGKDVELRCDPISGHTALYWYRQSLGQGLEFLIYFQGNSAPDKSGLPSDRFSAERTGGSVSTLTIQRTQQEDSAVYLCASSLFDGSSYGYTFGSGTRLTVV.

The chain has TRBV9 and TRBJ2-2; TRBD2 is a possible D gene (5 bases). Trimming cost V 2 bases and J 1 base, with 12 bases left between them. This CDR3 is 16 amino acids long. Per the germline V gene, CDR1 is SGDLS and CDR2 is YYNGEE. The CDR3 sequence is CASSVRREQNTGELFF. In nucleotides, the CDR3 is TGTGCCAGCAGCGTCAGACGGGAACAGAACACCGGGGAGCTGTTTTTT.

This clone was found once. The chain links TRBV7-6 to TRBJ2-7; D gene unclear. The CDR3 covers 13 residues. V was pared by 1 base and J by 6 bases, with 10 bases between. The germline V gene encodes CDR1 SGHVS and CDR2 FNYEAQ. Here the CDR3 reads CASSLGGEFEQYF. The CDR3 bases are TGTGCCAGCAGCTTAGGTGGGGAATTCGAGCAGTACTTC.

The rearrangement uses TRBV11-2 and TRBJ2-3, with D unclear. The length of the CDR3 is 14 residues. Looked up from germline, CDR1 is SGHAT and CDR2 is FQNNGV. Trimming removed 2 bases at V and 4 bases at J, with 10 bases between. CDR3 residues: CASSLFDLPDTQYF. For the CDR3, the DNA is TGTGCCAGCAGCTTATTTGACCTCCCAGATACGCAGTATTTT.

The CDR3 sequence is CASSQDWRGASTDTQYF. The CDR3 DNA reads as TGCGCCAGCAGCCAAGACTGGAGGGGCGCGAGCACAGATACGCAGTATTTT. The chain couples TRBV4-3 to TRBJ2-3; possible D gene TRBD2, 6 bases. The CDR3 totals 17 residues. Germline CDR1 is LGHNA and CDR2 is YSLEER. Trimming stripped 0 bases from V and 0 bases from J, with 13 bases between.

The chain couples TRBV5-6 to TRBJ2-7, with 9 bases identical to TRBD2. V trimming: 4 bases; J trimming: 4 bases; junction bases outside the gene matches: 9. Germline V lookup: CDR1 SGHDT, CDR2 YYEEEE. There are 15 residues in the CDR3. For the CDR3, the DNA is TGTGCCAGCAGCGGGTCGACTAGCGGATTTTACGAGCAGTACTTC. It specifies CASSGSTSGFYEQYF.

A single count supports this clone. Other nucleotide sequences in the sample specify the same CDR3. This chain uses TRBV29-1 with TRBJ2-7, with a weak D call TRBD1 (6 bases). From germline, CDR1 is SQVTM and CDR2 ANQGSEA. The CDR3 length is 13 residues. With 6 bases removed from V and 0 bases from J, the gap between germline ends came to 12 bases. The CDR3: CSVEQGSSYEQYF. The CDR3 coding sequence is TGCAGCGTCGAACAGGGAAGCTCCTACGAGCAGTACTTC.

This chain joins TRBV7-2 and TRBJ2-7; TRBD2 aligns across 8 bases. Germline V CDR1 and CDR2: SGHTA, FQGNSA. CDR3 length: 14 residues. J lost 2 bases, V lost 5 bases, and 5 bases had no gene match. CDR3 in DNA: TGTGCCAGCAGCCCCACTAGCGGCCCCTACGAGCAGTACTTC. Its translation is CASSPTSGPYEQYF.

J is TRBJ1-2 and V is TRBV30; no firm D call. The CDR3 is made up of 12 amino acids. V gave up 5 bases and J gave up 8 bases, with 15 bases separating them. The germline gives CDR1 GTSNPN, CDR2 SVGIG (reference sequence). In nucleotides, the CDR3 is TGTGCCTGGGAGAGTACAGAGTGGGGCTACACCTTC. Its translation: CAWESTEWGYTF. Supplemented by reference TRBV30 and TRBJ1-2, the full variable domain reads SQTIHQWPATLVQPVGSPLSLECTVEGTSNPNLYWYRQAAGRGLQLLFYSVGIGQISSEVPQNLSASRPQDRQFILSSKKLLLSDSGFYLCAWESTEWGYTFGSGTRLTVV.

The V and J genes are TRBV5-6 and TRBJ2-7; TRBD1 is a possible D gene (5 bases). This CDR3 is 17 amino acids long. Germline V gives CDR1 SGHDT, CDR2 YYEEEE. V dropped 3 bases and J dropped 2 bases, with 21 bases sitting between them. CDR3 bases: TGTGCCAGCAGCTCCATAATTCCCGGACACAGACCCTACGAGCAGTACTTC. Protein sequence: CASSSIIPGHRPYEQYF.

The rearrangement uses TRBV6-5 and TRBJ2-7; 8 nucleotides align to TRBD1. The CDR3 contains 13 residues. Germline assignment: CDR1 MNHEY and CDR2 SVGAGI. Trimming removed 5 bases from V and 5 bases from J; junction bases left unmatched: 5. In DNA, the CDR3 is TGTGCCAGCAGTGCGACAGGGGTCGACGAGCAGTACTTC. This gives the protein CASSATGVDEQYF.

The V call is TRBV27, the J call TRBJ2-7, with a possible D match to TRBD1 (5 bases). Trimming cost V 2 bases and J 6 bases, with 14 bases left between them. Germline V gives CDR1 MNHEY, CDR2 SMNVEV (reference sequence). This CDR3 has 14 residues. The CDR3 bases are TGTGCCAGCAGTTTAAATTTGCAGGGTACCGAGCAGTACTTC. Its protein product is CASSLNLQGTEQYF.

The V and J genes are TRBV7-9 and TRBJ1-4, with TRBD1 identical over 10 bases. Germline V CDR1 and CDR2: SEHNR, FQNEAQ (reference sequence). The CDR3 has 14 residues. The junction had 6 bases not matched to a gene; V was cut back by 8 bases and J by 6 bases. CDR3 protein: CASEPGQGYEKLFF. The CDR3 DNA reads as TGTGCCAGCGAACCGGGACAGGGGTATGAAAAACTGTTTTTT.

The chain recombines TRBV29-1 with TRBJ2-2; TRBD1 matches at 10 bases. The V segment lost 6 bases and the J segment 4 bases; nucleotides outside the gene matches: 2. This CDR3 has 13 residues. CDR1 is SQVTM and CDR2 is ANQGSEA in the germline V gene. CDR3 in DNA: TGCAGCGTGGGACAGGGGCCCACCGGGGAGCTGTTTTTT. Translation: CSVGQGPTGELFF.

The chain uses TRBV5-1 and TRBJ2-1, with 7 bases fitting TRBD1. After removal of 6 bases from V and 9 bases from J, the junction contained 6 bases not matched to a gene. CDR1 is SGHRS and CDR2 is YFSETQ in the germline V gene. The CDR3 spans 12 residues. CDR3 DNA: TGCGCCAGCACGGAAGGGGGCGGTGAGCAGTTCTTC. The encoded protein is CASTEGGGEQFF.

The table lists this clone with a count of one. V usage is TRBV4-1 and J usage is TRBJ1-5, with D possibly TRBD1 on 5 matching bases. This CDR3 contains 19 residues. Germline V gene lookup returns CDR1 MGHRA and CDR2 YSYEKL. The germline V and J ends were trimmed by 0 bases and 4 bases, with 22 bases remaining between them. The CDR3 region has the DNA TGCGCCAGCAGCCAAGACGCGGGCAGGGCAGGGCAGTTTAATCAGCCCCAGCATTTT. Translation: CASSQDAGRAGQFNQPQHF.

The rearrangement joins TRBV14 to TRBJ2-7, with unresolved D. This CDR3 contains 14 residues. CDR1 and CDR2 (germline): SGHDN, FVKESK. V shed 1 base and J shed 4 bases, with 11 bases lying between them. The DNA of the CDR3 is TGTGCCAGCAGCCAAGTTCGGGCCCGATACGAGCAGTACTTC. It translates to CASSQVRARYEQYF.

In this sample, this clone turned up once. The chain employs TRBV30 and TRBJ2-2, with 7 bases identical to TRBD1. Germline lookup yields CDR1 GTSNPN and CDR2 SVGIG (reference sequence). Losses at the gene ends were 3 bases for V and 5 bases for J; bases not matched to a gene: 3. CDR3 size: 13 residues. For the CDR3, the DNA is TGTGCCTGGAGCAGGGGGTATACCGGGGAGCTGTTTTTT. This sequence encodes CAWSRGYTGELFF. Full variable domain (remainder filled in from reference TRBV30 and TRBJ2-2): SQTIHQWPATLVQPVGSPLSLECTVEGTSNPNLYWYRQAAGRGLQLLFYSVGIGQISSEVPQNLSASRPQDRQFILSSKKLLLSDSGFYLCAWSRGYTGELFFGEGSRLTVL.

On this clone: Other DNA sequences in the same sample also yield this CDR3. The rearrangement uses TRBV29-1 and TRBJ1-1, with D tentatively TRBD1 (5 bases). Germline values: CDR1 SQVTM, CDR2 ANQGSEA. The CDR3 is 11 amino acids. V was pared by 3 bases and J by 3 bases, with 5 bases between. DNA of the CDR3: TGCAGCGTTGAGGGGGACACTGAAGCTTTCTTT. Its protein product is CSVEGDTEAFF.

The V and J genes are TRBV27 and TRBJ2-1; D is possibly TRBD2 (6 bases). Germline V CDR1 and CDR2: MNHEY, SMNVEV (reference sequence). V shed 2 bases and J shed 2 bases, with 10 bases lying between them. The CDR3 contains 15 residues. The CDR3 loop reads CASSLRERAYNEQFF. CDR3 bases: TGTGCCAGCAGTTTACGGGAGAGGGCCTACAATGAGCAGTTCTTC.

The V and J genes are TRBV27 and TRBJ1-2; possible D gene TRBD1, 5 bases. This CDR3 is built from 13 residues. Germline CDR1 and CDR2: MNHEY and SMNVEV (reference sequence). Trimming stripped 5 bases from V and 4 bases from J, with 11 bases between. The CDR3 DNA follows: TGTGCCAGCAGTGTCACAGGATCCTATGGCTACACCTTC. Translation gives CASSVTGSYGYTF.

V usage is TRBV7-6 and J usage is TRBJ2-1; 7 bases are a match to TRBD1. CDR3 length equals 18 residues. In germline, CDR1 is SGHVS, CDR2 FNYEAQ. J gave up 0 bases and V 2 bases, and 10 bases lay outside the gene matches. The CDR3 DNA sequence: TGTGCCAGCAGCTTATTATCACCCGGGACAGACTCCTACAATGAGCAGTTCTTC. This sequence encodes CASSLLSPGTDSYNEQFF. The variable domain in full, with the rest retrieved from reference TRBV7-6 and TRBJ2-1, is GAGVSQSPRYKVTKRGQDVALRCDPISGHVSLYWYRQALGQGPEFLTYFNYEAQQDKSGLPNDRFSAERPEGSISTLTIQRTEQRDSAMYRCASSLLSPGTDSYNEQFFGPGTRLTVL.

The V gene is TRBV9, the J gene TRBJ2-1, with 9 bases lining up with TRBD2. The CDR3 contains 15 residues. After removal of 7 bases from V and 9 bases from J, the junction contained 14 bases not matched to a gene. CDR1 and CDR2 from the germline V gene are SGDLS and YYNGEE. CDR3 sequence reads: CASRGFSGSNGEQFF. CDR3 bases: TGTGCCAGCCGGGGGTTTAGCGGGAGTAACGGTGAGCAGTTCTTC.

This clone came up once. The rearrangement joins TRBV30 to TRBJ2-7; TRBD2 aligns across 9 bases. The CDR3 covers 13 residues. The V gene end was trimmed by 1 base and the J gene end by 4 bases; junction bases not matched to a gene: 2. Per the germline V gene, CDR1 is GTSNPN and CDR2 is SVGIG (reference sequence). The CDR3 DNA is TGTGCCTGGAGTGCTAGCGGGGTATACGAGCAGTACTTC. This sequence encodes CAWSASGVYEQYF.

As concerns this clone: This sample also contains other DNA sequences that code for the same CDR3. The chain uses TRBV27 and TRBJ2-3; D call uncertain. With 3 bases removed from V and 5 bases from J, the gap between germline ends came to 12 bases. CDR1 and CDR2 (germline): MNHEY, SMNVEV (reference sequence). The CDR3 runs to 14 residues. The DNA for the CDR3 is TGTGCCAGCAGTTTCGTAGGGTCAGGAGATACGCAGTATTTT. Protein product: CASSFVGSGDTQYF.